One and the same sample provided the 10 T cell receptor beta chains below, sequenced in a study of T cell responses to AZD1222 COVID-19 vaccine. Repertoires were generated with immunoSEQ multiplex PCR, while TCRdb's copy carries only in-frame clones and drops some. Of 85,000 to 100,000 clones listed, around 90% are singletons. Sequenced here: peripheral blood, sampled on day 0 of AZD1222 vaccination. All receptors come from an adult in good health.

This sequence joins TRBV10-2 and TRBJ1-3; D is unclear. The CDR3 length is 12 residues. Per germline, CDR1 WSHSY and CDR2 SAAADI. V shed 6 bases and J shed 5 bases, with 8 bases lying between them. In nucleotides, the CDR3 is TGCGCCAGCAGCGGAATACGAAACACCATATATTTT. It encodes CASSGIRNTIYF.

The gene calls are TRBV15 and TRBJ2-1; D is uncertain. Trimming removed 6 bases from V and 7 bases from J, with 7 bases in between. This CDR3 is 11 amino acids long. Germline lookup yields CDR1 LNHNV and CDR2 YYDKDF (reference sequence). For the CDR3, the DNA is TGTGCCACCAGAGGGCTAAATGAGCAGTTCTTC. Protein product: CATRGLNEQFF.

J is TRBJ1-6 and V is TRBV3-1 (or the pseudogene TRBV3-2), with D possibly matching TRBD1 (6 bases). The germline gives CDR1 LGHDT, CDR2 YNNKEL (reference sequence). Trimming cost V 4 bases and J 1 base, with 8 bases left between them. There are 15 residues in the CDR3. The CDR3 nucleotides read TGTGCCAGCAGCCTCCAGGGGTCCTATAATTCACCCCTCCACTTT. It codes for CASSLQGSYNSPLHF.

The rearrangement uses TRBV10-2 and TRBJ2-6; D not resolved. This CDR3 spans 16 amino acids. Germline CDR1 WSHSY, CDR2 SAAADI. V shed 7 bases and J shed 0 bases, with 13 bases lying between them. The CDR3 nucleotides are TGCGCCAGCATTAGGGCTGAAGGCTCTGGGGCCAACGTCCTGACTTTC. Encoded protein: CASIRAEGSGANVLTF.

This chain links TRBV3-1 (or the pseudogene TRBV3-2) with TRBJ1-2; 8 bases line up with TRBD1. CDR3 length equals 15 residues. The J segment lost 6 bases and the V segment lost 1 base, leaving 7 bases of the junction unmatched. CDR1 is LGHDT and CDR2 is YNNKEL in the germline V gene (reference sequence). Here the CDR3 DNA reads TGTGCCAGCAGCCAAGGACAGGGGCGAGGTGATGGCTACACCTTC. The encoded protein is CASSQGQGRGDGYTF.

The chain recombines TRBV7-9 with TRBJ1-1; weak D call: TRBD1 (5 bases). Germline V gene sequence: CDR1 SEHNR, CDR2 FQNEAQ (reference sequence). The CDR3 totals 13 residues. Trimming took off 1 base at V and 4 bases at J, with 7 bases between the two ends. The CDR3 DNA follows: TGTGCCAGCAGCTTAGGGCAGGGCACTGAAGCTTTCTTT. This translates into CASSLGQGTEAFF.

The genes are TRBV12-5 and TRBJ2-2; D remains ambiguous. Trimming removed 10 bases at V and 0 bases at J, with 9 bases between. The germline CDR1 and CDR2 sequences are LGHNT and FRNRAP. The CDR3 runs to 13 residues. CDR3 residues: CATRSANTGELFF. The DNA of the CDR3 is TGTGCTACCCGGTCCGCGAACACCGGGGAGCTGTTTTTT.

This clone was detected a few times. The chain recombines TRBV28 with TRBJ1-1; D remains ambiguous. This CDR3 is built from 16 residues. Per the germline V gene, CDR1 is MDHEN and CDR2 is SYDVKM. Trimming took 6 bases from V and 0 from J, leaving 17 bases between them. CDR3 sequence reads: CASSYFPGNMNTEAFF. The CDR3 nucleotides read TGTGCCAGCAGCTATTTCCCCGGAAACATGAACACTGAAGCTTTCTTT.

The chain has TRBV19 and TRBJ2-1; 11 positions match TRBD2. This CDR3 contains 15 residues. The trim removed 1 base at V and 6 bases at J, leaving 2 bases unmatched. Germline-derived CDR1 and CDR2 are LNHDA and SQIVND (reference sequence). CDR3 loop: CASSIGSGGANEQFF. CDR3 sequence (DNA): TGTGCCAGTAGTATAGGTAGCGGGGGGGCCAATGAGCAGTTCTTC.

CDR3 sequence reads: CASSARGGDTGELFF. The CDR3 DNA reads as TGCGCCAGCAGCGCAAGGGGTGGGGACACCGGGGAGCTGTTTTTT. This chain links TRBV5-1 with TRBJ2-2; a possible D gene is TRBD1 (5 bases). The V gene lost 4 bases and the J gene lost 3 bases, with 13 bases spanning the gap. The CDR3 is 15 residues long. Per the germline V gene, CDR1 is SGHRS and CDR2 is YFSETQ.